This T cell receptor (beta chain) was identified in a study of T cells in localized non-small cell lung cancer. There are 16 residues in the CDR3. Germline CDR1 is SNHLY and CDR2 is FYNNEI. V was clipped by 2 bases and J by 5 bases, with 18 bases between them. Only in-frame clones appear in the TCRdb table, and some are missing; sequencing was by immunoSEQ multiplex PCR. The sample carries tens of thousands of clones, about 81% recorded once. The sequence was collected from a male donor aged 60 or older with stage II squamous cell lung carcinoma. The sequenced sample was peripheral blood, obtained before any cancer treatment. V and J are TRBV2 and TRBJ2-5, with D perhaps assigned TRBD1 or TRBD2 (6 bases each). As DNA, the CDR3 is TGTGCCAGCAGTGAAACGTTGTGGGGGGCTGGTGAGACCCAGTACTTC. Translation: CASSETLWGAGETQYF.